Shown below are 14 T cell receptor beta chains from a single sample sequenced in a study of shared clonotypes between healthy human individuals. Here immunoSEQ multiplex PCR was the method, and the copy in TCRdb shows in-frame clones only, minus some. The table records around 1.1 million clones, more than 75% of them present only once. The sample consisted of memory CD4+ T cells from PBMCs. Subset described: CD45RA-negative fraction. The receptors here all came from a man aged 18 to 30 in good health. Some clones in this sample may be carry-over from other donors' samples.

With regard to this clone: The sample has other DNA sequences that encode this CDR3 too. CDR3 sequence (DNA): TGTGCCAGCTCGCTCAACACTGAAGCTTTCTTT. Protein sequence: CASSLNTEAFF. The chain employs TRBV18 and TRBJ1-1; the D is unclear. The V gene lost 6 bases and the J gene lost 2 bases, with 4 bases spanning the gap. Germline V gene sequence: CDR1 KGHSH, CDR2 LQKENI. The CDR3 is 11 amino acids.

The chain employs TRBV5-1 and TRBJ2-1; D not resolved. The V end was cut by 2 bases, the J end by 5 bases, with 11 bases between. The germline V gene has CDR1 SGHRS and CDR2 YFSETQ. This CDR3 has 14 amino acids. The CDR3 is CASSFAGFDNEQFF. The DNA of the CDR3 is TGCGCCAGCAGCTTCGCCGGGTTCGACAATGAGCAGTTCTTC.

J is TRBJ2-3 and V is TRBV6-5, with TRBD2 identical over 10 bases. Germline CDR1 MNHEY, CDR2 SVGAGI. The trim removed 0 bases at V and 5 bases at J, leaving 5 bases unmatched. CDR3 length: 16 amino acids. The CDR3 loop is CASSYSASGSLDTQYF. CDR3 DNA sequence: TGTGCCAGCAGTTACTCGGCTAGCGGGAGTCTAGATACGCAGTATTTT.

This clone showed up just once. The gene calls are TRBV4-3 and TRBJ2-7; 10 bases line up with TRBD2. V shed 2 bases, J shed 2 bases, and the junction held 3 bases outside the gene matches. CDR1 and CDR2 (germline): LGHNA, YSLEER. The CDR3 has 15 residues. This CDR3 is CASSQLAGGPYEQYF. The CDR3 nucleotides read TGCGCCAGCAGCCAATTAGCGGGAGGACCCTACGAGCAGTACTTC.

CDR3 DNA: TGTGCCAGCAGTTTAAAGGGTAGTATCGGGGAGCTGTTTTTT. This encodes CASSLKGSIGELFF. This chain links TRBV28 with TRBJ2-2; D not resolved. Per germline, CDR1 MDHEN and CDR2 SYDVKM. V gave up 2 bases and J gave up 7 bases, with 11 bases separating them. The CDR3 covers 14 residues.

This clone was observed once. This same CDR3 is encoded by further DNA sequences in the sample. The chain has TRBV28 and TRBJ2-7; D is possibly TRBD1 or TRBD2 (5 bases each). Per the germline V gene, CDR1 is MDHEN and CDR2 is SYDVKM. V was pared by 6 bases and J by 7 bases, with 16 bases between. The CDR3 sequence is 13 residues long. The CDR3: CASRPGTAGEQYF. In DNA form, the CDR3 reads TGTGCCAGCAGGCCGGGGACCGCTGGGGAGCAGTACTTC.

The chain links TRBV5-1 to TRBJ2-3; the match to TRBD2 covers 9 bases. Germline trimming cut 3 bases from V and 0 bases from J; bases unmatched to any gene: 11. The CDR3 contains 18 residues. Germline CDR1 reads SGHRS; CDR2 reads YFSETQ. The CDR3 coding sequence is TGCGCCAGCAGCTCGCCCCGACTTACTAGCGGGAGCACAGATACGCAGTATTTT. This encodes CASSSPRLTSGSTDTQYF.

The chain links TRBV5-6 to TRBJ2-3; TRBD2 matches 7 bases. This CDR3 is built from 12 residues. Germline V gene data show CDR1 as SGHDT and CDR2 as YYEEEE. V was pared by 4 bases and J by 8 bases, with 4 bases of the junction left unmatched. The CDR3 protein is CASSPGGGTQYF. The CDR3 DNA sequence: TGTGCCAGCAGCCCGGGGGGTGGTACGCAGTATTTT.

J is TRBJ1-4 and V is TRBV9; D is undetermined. V gave up 3 bases and J gave up 3 bases, with 18 bases separating them. Looked up from germline, CDR1 is SGDLS and CDR2 is YYNGEE. The CDR3 spans 17 residues. The CDR3 protein is CASSEGPDGRANEKLFF. Here the CDR3 DNA reads TGTGCCAGCAGCGAGGGCCCCGACGGGAGGGCTAATGAAAAACTGTTTTTT.

This chain connects TRBV5-1 to TRBJ2-2; 8 bases align to TRBD1. The CDR3 loop spans 15 amino acids. The V and J ends lost 2 bases and 7 bases, in that order; junction bases with no gene match: 7. From germline, CDR1 is SGHRS and CDR2 YFSETQ. CDR3 protein: CASSFGDRQGGELFF. The CDR3 DNA reads as TGCGCCAGCAGCTTCGGGGACAGGCAGGGCGGGGAGCTGTTTTTT.

In the case of this clone: Within the sample, other DNA sequences also encode this same CDR3. The chain uses TRBV9 and TRBJ2-2; no definite D call. The CDR3 runs 14 residues. Germline CDR1 SGDLS, CDR2 YYNGEE. V lost 4 bases and J lost 2, with 9 bases in between. CDR3 loop: CASSPRSNTGELFF. CDR3 bases: TGTGCCAGCAGCCCACGATCCAACACCGGGGAGCTGTTTTTT.

The chain uses TRBV4-3 and TRBJ1-4; 9 nucleotides align to TRBD1. This CDR3 spans 15 amino acids. Germline V gene sequence: CDR1 LGHNA, CDR2 YSLEER. J lost 7 bases, V lost 3 bases, and 6 bases had no gene match. The CDR3, as DNA: TGCGCCAGCAGCCAGCTTGGGACAGGGAGTGAAAAACTGTTTTTT. It translates to CASSQLGTGSEKLFF.

This clone has just a few counts. This chain uses TRBV19 with TRBJ2-1, with D tentatively TRBD1 or TRBD2 (5 bases each). V was trimmed by 6 bases and J by 1 base, leaving 7 bases between them. The CDR3 runs 13 residues. Germline values: CDR1 LNHDA, CDR2 SQIVND (reference sequence). The CDR3 sequence: CASSWGSYNEQFF. As DNA, the CDR3 is TGTGCCAGTAGCTGGGGGTCCTACAATGAGCAGTTCTTC.

This clone was counted once. The chain has TRBV2 and TRBJ2-5; no clear D gene. V was pared by 0 bases and J by 11 bases, with 10 bases between. In germline, CDR1 is SNHLY, CDR2 FYNNEI. The CDR3 sequence is 12 residues long. CDR3 DNA sequence: TGTGCCAGCAGTGAAGCGGCGATGGTGCAGTACTTC. Translation gives CASSEAAMVQYF.